The 5 T cell receptor beta chains presented below share a single source sample, sequenced in a study of tumor and adjacent non-tumor tissue in lung cancer. Three rounds of nested PCR, following a modified ARM-PCR protocol, produced the TCRbeta library. TCRdb re-called the multiplex PCR reads through MiXCR, storing one row per CDR3 protein. The sample yields 65,000 to 95,000 distinct CDR3 sequences, 65% to 90% seen once. RNA was extracted from bulk tissue without any cell sorting. The material sequenced was lung tumor tissue. The source is a woman in her forties or fifties with non-small cell lung cancer.

About this clonotype: Compared with germline, one end of the junction differs, possibly owing to a read error. The chain links TRBV12-3 or TRBV12-4 to TRBJ1-4; 7 nucleotides align to TRBD1. CDR3 size: 14 residues. CDR3 nucleotide sequence: TGTGCCAGCAGAACAGGGGACGTCAATGAAAAACTGATTTTT. It yields the protein CASRTGDVNEKLIF.

On this clonotype itself: Since a much larger clone is just one base distant, this may be a read error. This chain connects TRBV4-2 to TRBJ2-5; 8 nucleotides match TRBD2. CDR1 LGHNA and CDR2 YNFKEQ come from the germline V gene. This CDR3 region has 16 residues. The CDR3 DNA sequence: TGTGCCAGCAGCCAATTACTAGCGGTGAACCAAGAGGCCCAGTACTTC. It yields the protein CASSQLLAVNQEAQYF.

This clonotype showed up just a few times. No conserved phenylalanine or tryptophan is present at the end of the CDR3, so a read error is the likely explanation. Because the CDR3's place on the DNA is in doubt, the DNA is left out and the CDR3 is given as listed by TCRdb. The chain employs TRBV11-2 and TRBJ2-1. The CDR3 numbers 12 amino acids, ends counted. Per the germline V gene, CDR1 is SGHAT and CDR2 is FQNNGV. The CDR3 sequence is CASSLSTAEQFL.

A word on this clonotype: The junction departs from germline at one end; a sequencing error may be responsible. The V call is TRBV28, the J call TRBJ2-3; 12 positions agree with TRBD2. The CDR3 length is 18 residues. Germline CDR1 MDHEN, CDR2 SYDVKM. CDR3 nucleotide sequence: TGTGTCAGCAGTCACCCTAGCGGGAGGGCAGTGGCCACAGATACGCAGTATTTT. Translating it yields CVSSHPSGRAVATDTQYF.

The chain has TRBV6-1 and TRBJ2-1; 8 positions agree with TRBD2. Germline-derived CDR1 and CDR2 are MNHNS and SASEGT. The CDR3 runs 12 residues. V lost 5 bases to trimming and J lost 15 bases; unmatched junction nucleotides: 9. The CDR3 spells CASSNGTRGLFF. The DNA for the CDR3 is TGTGCCAGCAGTAATGGGACTAGGGGATTGTTCTTC.